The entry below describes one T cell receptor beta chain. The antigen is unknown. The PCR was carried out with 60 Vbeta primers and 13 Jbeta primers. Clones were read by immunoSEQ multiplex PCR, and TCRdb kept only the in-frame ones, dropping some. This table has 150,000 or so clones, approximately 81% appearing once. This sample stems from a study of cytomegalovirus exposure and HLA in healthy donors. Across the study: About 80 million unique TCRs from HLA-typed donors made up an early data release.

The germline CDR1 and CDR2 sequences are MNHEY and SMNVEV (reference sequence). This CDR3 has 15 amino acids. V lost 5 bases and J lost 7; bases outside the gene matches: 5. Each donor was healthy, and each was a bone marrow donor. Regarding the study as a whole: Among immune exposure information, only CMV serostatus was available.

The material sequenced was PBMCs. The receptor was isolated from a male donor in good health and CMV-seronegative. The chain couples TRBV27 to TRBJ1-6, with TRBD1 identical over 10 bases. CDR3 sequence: CASSKRTGGNSPLHF. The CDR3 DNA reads TGTGCCAGCAGTAAAAGGACAGGGGGGAATTCACCCCTCCACTTT.